Shown below are 3 T cell receptor beta chains from a single sample sequenced in a study of molecular identifiers for immune sequencing clone quantification. Using its own MiXCR run on the PCR reads, TCRdb lists one record per CDR3 protein. The data hold about 68,000 distinct CDR3 sequences, with around 18% observed a single time. Sequenced input: naive CD8+ T cells from blood, with Jurkat cell RNA spiked in. The subset: FACS-sorted CD8+CD4-CCR7+CD45RA+ naive T cells. These receptor sequences come from a human donor in good health. Some libraries in this study had Jurkat cell RNA spiked in.

This clonotype came up many times. The chain is built from TRBV7-8 and TRBJ2-3; no clear D. Germline CDR1 is SGHVS and CDR2 is FQNEAQ. Between the trimmed V and J ends, which lost 7 bases and 3 bases, there was a span of 17 bases. This CDR3 is built from 15 residues. CDR3 nucleotide sequence: TGTGCCAGCACTGAACCGAATAAGAATACAGATACGCAGTATTTT. This encodes CASTEPNKNTDTQYF.

The genes are TRBV7-9 and TRBJ1-1; 7 nucleotides agree with TRBD1. There are 15 residues in the CDR3. The V segment lost 5 bases and the J segment 4 bases; nucleotides outside the gene matches: 10. Germline V lookup: CDR1 SEHNR, CDR2 FQNEAQ (reference sequence). As DNA, the CDR3 is TGTGCCAGCAGCACCGGCAGGGGGGCCATCACTGAAGCTTTCTTT. The encoded protein is CASSTGRGAITEAFF.

This clonotype has a single count. A clone one base away is much larger, so this may be a read error. The genes are TRBV30 and TRBJ2-7; D not resolved. The CDR3 is made up of 13 amino acids. Trimming pared 2 bases from V and 9 bases from J, leaving 17 bases between. CDR1 GTSNPN and CDR2 SVGIG come from the germline V gene (reference sequence). The CDR3 nucleotides are TGTGCCTGGAGTTTGGGGTGGTTGGGCGGGCAGTACTTC. This encodes CAWSLGWLGGQYF.